This is a list of T cell receptor beta chains from one sample in a study of shared clonotypes between healthy human individuals. The data were produced by immunoSEQ multiplex PCR, yet TCRdb's version contains in-frame clones alone and is incomplete. The sample yields 2 million to 3 million clones, more than 85% seen once. Material for sequencing was naive CD4+ T cells from PBMCs. These receptors originate from a man between 18 and 35 years old in good health. Some clones in this sample may be carry-over from other donors' samples. Both conserved end residues are part of each CDR3. The D gene is left open where the match is weak. Where a row states a size, it is once, few, many or the class of an expanded clone; other rows omit it.

V gene: TRBV5-5; D gene: TRBD1; J gene: TRBJ1-4; clone size: .; CDR3 protein: CASSRGGPATNEKLFF; CDR3 DNA: TGTGCCAGCAGCCGAGGGGGCCCTGCAACTAATGAAAAACTGTTTTTT
V gene: TRBV5-1; D gene: .; J gene: TRBJ2-1; clone size: .; CDR3 protein: CASSPDGYNEQFF; CDR3 DNA: TGCGCCAGCAGCCCGGACGGCTACAATGAGCAGTTCTTC
V gene: TRBV5-4; D gene: .; J gene: TRBJ1-6; clone size: once; CDR3 protein: CASSFGQGDSPLHF; CDR3 DNA: TGTGCCAGCAGCTTCGGGCAGGGAGATTCACCCCTCCACTTT
V gene: TRBV6-6; D gene: .; J gene: TRBJ1-2; clone size: .; CDR3 protein: CASRPQDRWGYGYTF; CDR3 DNA: TGTGCCAGCAGACCTCAGGACAGATGGGGCTATGGCTACACCTTC
V gene: TRBV7-9; D gene: TRBD1; J gene: TRBJ1-2; clone size: .; CDR3 protein: CASSLKGQSYGYTF; CDR3 DNA: TGTGCCAGCAGCTTGAAGGGACAGTCCTATGGCTACACCTTC
V gene: TRBV7-8; D gene: .; J gene: TRBJ2-4; clone size: .; CDR3 protein: CASSLEGRSTQYF; CDR3 DNA: TGTGCCAGCAGCTTAGAGGGGCGGTCGACTCAGTACTTC
V gene: TRBV5-1; D gene: TRBD1; J gene: TRBJ2-7; clone size: .; CDR3 protein: CASSLEGAREQYF; CDR3 DNA: TGCGCCAGCAGCTTGGAGGGGGCTAGAGAGCAGTACTTC
V gene: TRBV7-3; D gene: .; J gene: TRBJ2-5; clone size: .; CDR3 protein: CASSLSGAQETQYF; CDR3 DNA: TGTGCCAGCAGCTTGAGCGGAGCCCAAGAGACCCAGTACTTC
V gene: TRBV19; D gene: .; J gene: TRBJ1-1; clone size: .; CDR3 protein: CASIPTGTRPGNTEAFF; CDR3 DNA: TGTGCCAGTATACCGACAGGCACCCGACCAGGGAACACTGAAGCTTTCTTT
V gene: TRBV7-9; D gene: TRBD1; J gene: TRBJ2-7; clone size: .; CDR3 protein: CASSPDNRGKAYEQYF; CDR3 DNA: TGTGCCAGCAGCCCAGACAACAGGGGGAAGGCCTACGAGCAGTACTTC
V gene: TRBV5-1; D gene: TRBD2; J gene: TRBJ2-7; clone size: .; CDR3 protein: CASSKGLADIYEQYF; CDR3 DNA: TGCGCCAGCAGCAAGGGACTAGCGGACATCTACGAGCAGTACTTC
V gene: TRBV2; D gene: TRBD1; J gene: TRBJ1-5; clone size: .; CDR3 protein: CASSDTGTGGRQPQHF; CDR3 DNA: TGTGCCAGCAGTGATACCGGGACAGGGGGACGTCAGCCCCAGCATTTT
V gene: TRBV2; D gene: .; J gene: TRBJ2-3; clone size: .; CDR3 protein: CASSPGPEGFDTQYF; CDR3 DNA: TGTGCCAGCAGCCCGGGCCCCGAGGGGTTCGATACGCAGTATTTT
V gene: TRBV18; D gene: .; J gene: TRBJ2-7; clone size: .; CDR3 protein: CASSPQSYEQYF; CDR3 DNA: TGTGCCAGCTCACCACAGTCCTACGAGCAGTACTTC
V gene: TRBV5-1; D gene: TRBD2; J gene: TRBJ2-7; clone size: .; CDR3 protein: CASSFTSGSYEQYF; CDR3 DNA: TGCGCCAGCAGCTTCACCAGCGGGAGTTACGAGCAGTACTTC
V gene: TRBV10-3; D gene: .; J gene: TRBJ2-7; clone size: .; CDR3 protein: CAISESIWTNRSYEQYF; CDR3 DNA: TGTGCCATCAGTGAGTCGATTTGGACAAACCGCTCCTACGAGCAGTACTTC
V gene: TRBV19; D gene: .; J gene: TRBJ1-5; clone size: once; CDR3 protein: CASRIEPGRPNQPQHF; CDR3 DNA: TGTGCCAGTAGAATTGAACCAGGGAGACCCAATCAGCCCCAGCATTTT
V gene: TRBV29-1; D gene: .; J gene: TRBJ2-7; clone size: .; CDR3 protein: CSVDSLSGGEQYF; CDR3 DNA: TGCAGCGTTGACAGCTTGAGTGGAGGGGAGCAGTACTTC
V gene: TRBV28; D gene: .; J gene: TRBJ1-5; clone size: .; CDR3 protein: CASSLVTGYNQPQHF; CDR3 DNA: TGTGCCAGCAGTTTAGTCACAGGGTACAATCAGCCCCAGCATTTT
V gene: TRBV7-3; D gene: .; J gene: TRBJ2-3; clone size: .; CDR3 protein: CASSSRRADTQYF; CDR3 DNA: TGTGCCAGCAGCTCCCGGAGAGCAGATACGCAGTATTTT
V gene: TRBV5-1; D gene: .; J gene: TRBJ2-3; clone size: .; CDR3 protein: CASSSGSLTDTQYF; CDR3 DNA: TGCGCCAGCAGCTCCGGGAGTTTGACAGATACGCAGTATTTT
V gene: TRBV15; D gene: .; J gene: TRBJ2-7; clone size: .; CDR3 protein: CATSRGRESQYF; CDR3 DNA: TGTGCCACCAGCAGGGGCCGGGAGTCGCAGTACTTC
V gene: TRBV7-8; D gene: .; J gene: TRBJ2-4; clone size: .; CDR3 protein: CASSLALGGAKNIQYF; CDR3 DNA: TGTGCCAGCAGCTTAGCTCTTGGGGGAGCCAAAAACATTCAGTACTTC
V gene: TRBV11-2; D gene: .; J gene: TRBJ2-7; clone size: .; CDR3 protein: CASSLGRAEQYF; CDR3 DNA: TGTGCCAGCAGCTTAGGAAGGGCCGAGCAGTACTTC
V gene: TRBV9; D gene: TRBD2; J gene: TRBJ2-3; clone size: .; CDR3 protein: CASSGTSFTDTQYF; CDR3 DNA: TGTGCCAGCAGCGGGACTAGCTTCACAGATACGCAGTATTTT
V gene: TRBV5-5; D gene: TRBD1; J gene: TRBJ1-1; clone size: .; CDR3 protein: CASSLRGPGSTEAFF; CDR3 DNA: TGTGCCAGCAGCTTGAGGGGGCCCGGGAGCACTGAAGCTTTCTTT
V gene: TRBV7-9; D gene: .; J gene: TRBJ2-1; clone size: .; CDR3 protein: CASSLRMGGYNEQFF; CDR3 DNA: TGTGCCAGCAGCCTCCGGATGGGGGGCTACAATGAGCAGTTCTTC
V gene: TRBV5-1; D gene: .; J gene: TRBJ2-7; clone size: .; CDR3 protein: CASSLSGGSYEQYF; CDR3 DNA: TGCGCCAGCAGCTTGTCAGGCGGCTCCTACGAGCAGTACTTC
V gene: TRBV2; D gene: .; J gene: TRBJ1-4; clone size: .; CDR3 protein: CASSGRTWGRGEELFF; CDR3 DNA: TGTGCCAGCAGTGGAAGGACCTGGGGGCGCGGGGAAGAACTGTTTTTT
V gene: TRBV18; D gene: .; J gene: TRBJ1-2; clone size: .; CDR3 protein: CASSPRGRYTF; CDR3 DNA: TGTGCCAGCTCACCACGTGGTCGCTACACCTTC
V gene: TRBV5-4; D gene: TRBD2; J gene: TRBJ2-7; clone size: .; CDR3 protein: CASSPLGREGVEEQYF; CDR3 DNA: TGTGCCAGCAGCCCCCTAGGGCGGGAGGGCGTCGAAGAGCAGTACTTC
V gene: TRBV5-1; D gene: .; J gene: TRBJ2-1; clone size: .; CDR3 protein: CASSRGSSYNEQFF; CDR3 DNA: TGCGCCAGCAGCCGGGGATCGTCCTACAATGAGCAGTTCTTC
V gene: TRBV28; D gene: .; J gene: TRBJ1-4; clone size: .; CDR3 protein: CASNTPGAEKLFF; CDR3 DNA: TGTGCCAGCAACACTCCCGGGGCGGAAAAACTGTTTTTT
V gene: TRBV6-5; D gene: .; J gene: TRBJ2-7; clone size: .; CDR3 protein: CASSYSNTGTYEQYF; CDR3 DNA: TGTGCCAGCAGTTACTCGAACACCGGGACCTACGAGCAGTACTTC
V gene: TRBV6-5; D gene: .; J gene: TRBJ1-1; clone size: .; CDR3 protein: CASSYSRRMNTEAFF; CDR3 DNA: TGTGCCAGCAGTTACTCGAGACGGATGAACACTGAAGCTTTCTTT
V gene: TRBV10-3; D gene: TRBD1; J gene: TRBJ2-3; clone size: .; CDR3 protein: CAISAQRRDREHLAGTDTQYF; CDR3 DNA: TGTGCCATCAGTGCACAAAGACGGGACAGGGAGCACTTAGCTGGAACAGATACGCAGTATTTT
V gene: TRBV9; D gene: .; J gene: TRBJ2-2; clone size: .; CDR3 protein: CASSVGGYTGELFF; CDR3 DNA: TGTGCCAGCAGCGTAGGCGGGTACACCGGGGAGCTGTTTTTT
V gene: TRBV11-3; D gene: TRBD1; J gene: TRBJ2-1; clone size: .; CDR3 protein: CASSSAKTQGIDEQFF; CDR3 DNA: TGTGCCAGCAGCTCTGCCAAAACACAGGGGATCGATGAGCAGTTCTTC
V gene: TRBV2; D gene: .; J gene: TRBJ1-1; clone size: .; CDR3 protein: CASRGMGPRVEAFF; CDR3 DNA: TGTGCCAGCAGGGGGATGGGACCCCGGGTTGAAGCTTTCTTT
V gene: TRBV7-3; D gene: TRBD1; J gene: TRBJ2-3; clone size: .; CDR3 protein: CASSSPGQGPRTDTQYF; CDR3 DNA: TGTGCCAGCAGCTCCCCTGGACAGGGACCTCGCACAGATACGCAGTATTTT
V gene: TRBV28; D gene: .; J gene: TRBJ2-7; clone size: .; CDR3 protein: CASRPDAYEQYF; CDR3 DNA: TGTGCCAGCCGACCGGACGCCTACGAGCAGTACTTC
V gene: TRBV6-1; D gene: TRBD1; J gene: TRBJ2-7; clone size: .; CDR3 protein: CASSGQGVYEQYF; CDR3 DNA: TGTGCCAGCAGTGGACAGGGGGTGTACGAGCAGTACTTC
V gene: TRBV19; D gene: TRBD1; J gene: TRBJ2-1; clone size: once; CDR3 protein: CATTPGTGAYNEQFF; CDR3 DNA: TGTGCCACTACCCCCGGGACAGGGGCCTACAATGAGCAGTTCTTC
V gene: TRBV29-1; D gene: .; J gene: TRBJ2-1; clone size: once; CDR3 protein: CSVDGRLGQFF; CDR3 DNA: TGCAGCGTTGACGGTCGGCTAGGGCAGTTCTTC
V gene: TRBV10-3; D gene: .; J gene: TRBJ2-2; clone size: .; CDR3 protein: CAISDPAGLHPPNTGELFF; CDR3 DNA: TGTGCCATCAGTGACCCAGCGGGTTTACACCCTCCGAACACCGGGGAGCTGTTTTTT
V gene: TRBV6-5; D gene: TRBD2; J gene: TRBJ2-1; clone size: once; CDR3 protein: CASSYSSGRINEQFF; CDR3 DNA: TGTGCCAGCAGTTACTCTAGCGGGAGGATCAATGAGCAGTTCTTC
V gene: TRBV28; D gene: TRBD1; J gene: TRBJ1-3; clone size: .; CDR3 protein: CASSLFPGQGSSGNTIYF; CDR3 DNA: TGTGCCAGCAGTTTATTCCCGGGACAGGGGAGCTCTGGAAACACCATATATTTT
V gene: TRBV27; D gene: TRBD1; J gene: TRBJ1-2; clone size: .; CDR3 protein: CASSRTGSATANYGYTF; CDR3 DNA: TGTGCCAGCAGCAGGACAGGGAGTGCAACAGCTAACTATGGCTACACCTTC
V gene: TRBV28; D gene: TRBD1; J gene: TRBJ1-2; clone size: once; CDR3 protein: CASSFRTGHGYTF; CDR3 DNA: TGTGCCAGCAGTTTCAGGACAGGGCATGGCTACACCTTC